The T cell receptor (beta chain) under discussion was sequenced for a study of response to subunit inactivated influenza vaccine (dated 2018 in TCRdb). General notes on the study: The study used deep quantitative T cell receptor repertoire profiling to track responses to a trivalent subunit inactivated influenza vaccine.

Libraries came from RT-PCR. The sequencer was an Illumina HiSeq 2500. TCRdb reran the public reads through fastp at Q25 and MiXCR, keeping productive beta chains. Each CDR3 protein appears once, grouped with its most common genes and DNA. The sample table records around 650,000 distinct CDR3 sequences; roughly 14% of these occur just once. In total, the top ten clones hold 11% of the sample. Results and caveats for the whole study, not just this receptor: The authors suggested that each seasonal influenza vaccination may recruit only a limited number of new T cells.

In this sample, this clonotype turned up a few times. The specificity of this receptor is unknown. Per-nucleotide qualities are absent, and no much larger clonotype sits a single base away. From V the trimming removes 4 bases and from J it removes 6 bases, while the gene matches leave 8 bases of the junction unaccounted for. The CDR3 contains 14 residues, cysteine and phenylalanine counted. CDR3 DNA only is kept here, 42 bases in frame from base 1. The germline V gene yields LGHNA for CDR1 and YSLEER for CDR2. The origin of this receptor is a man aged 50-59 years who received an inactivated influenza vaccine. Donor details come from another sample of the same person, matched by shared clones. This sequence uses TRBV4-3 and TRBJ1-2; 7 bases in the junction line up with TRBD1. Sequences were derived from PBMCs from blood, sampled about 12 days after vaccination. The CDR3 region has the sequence CASSRETGLDGYTF. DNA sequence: TGCGCCAGCAGCCGAGAGACAGGGCTCGATGGCTACACCTTC.